A single sample gave rise to the 28 T cell receptor beta chains below, sequenced in a study of blood T cell repertoires in COVID-19. Only in-frame clones appear in the TCRdb table, and some are missing; sequencing was by immunoSEQ multiplex PCR. The data show around 450,000 clones, roughly 91% seen once. The sequenced material came from PBMCs or T cells enriched from blood (not recorded which). These receptors were taken from a man in his late teens or twenties who had recovered from COVID-19.

The CDR3 loop is CASSSRLAGSGGELFF. The CDR3 coding sequence is TGTGCCAGCAGTTCCCGACTAGCGGGGTCGGGCGGGGAGCTGTTTTTT. This chain links TRBV5-4 with TRBJ2-2; TRBD2 matches 11 bases. In germline, CDR1 is SGHNT, CDR2 YYREEE (reference sequence). With V trimmed by 5 bases and J by 7 bases, 10 bases remained unmatched. The CDR3 length is 16 residues.

V and J are TRBV18 and TRBJ1-6; possibly TRBD1 for D (6 bases). The CDR3 runs to 15 residues. CDR1 and CDR2 from the germline V gene are KGHSH and LQKENI. Trimming removed 1 base at V and 8 bases at J, with 12 bases between. CDR3 nucleotides: TGTGCCAGCTCACCACTTCCAGGGGTGGATTCACCCCTCCACTTT. It translates to CASSPLPGVDSPLHF.

This chain links TRBV9 with TRBJ2-7; tentative D call: TRBD1 (5 bases). The V end was cut by 4 bases, the J end by 1 base, with 12 bases between. This CDR3 spans 14 amino acids. In germline, CDR1 is SGDLS, CDR2 YYNGEE. Here the CDR3 reads CASSKTQVSYEQYF. As DNA, the CDR3 is TGTGCCAGCAGCAAAACACAGGTTTCCTACGAGCAGTACTTC.

The chain links TRBV14 to TRBJ1-5; 12 positions agree with TRBD1. The CDR3 runs to 19 residues. Germline V lookup: CDR1 SGHDN, CDR2 FVKESK. With 10 bases clipped from V and 1 base from J, the junction kept 17 bases outside the gene matches. CDR3 nucleotide sequence: TGTGCCACCATAACAGGGGGACAGGGGGCAAAAGGGAGCAATCAGCCCCAGCATTTT. Translated, it gives CATITGGQGAKGSNQPQHF.

CDR3 amino acids: CASRVSGFNEQFF. CDR3 DNA sequence: TGTGCCAGCAGGGTTAGCGGCTTCAATGAGCAGTTCTTC. The rearrangement uses TRBV27 and TRBJ2-1, with D perhaps matching TRBD2 (6 bases). The CDR3 is 13 amino acids. From germline, CDR1 is MNHEY and CDR2 SMNVEV (reference sequence). V lost 6 bases, J lost 6 bases, and 12 bases lay in between.

The V gene is TRBV25-1, the J gene TRBJ2-5, with 8 nucleotides matching TRBD1. The V and J ends lost 0 bases and 0 bases, in that order; junction bases with no gene match: 9. This CDR3 contains 18 residues. In germline, CDR1 is MGHDK, CDR2 SYGVNS. CDR3 coding DNA: TGTGCCAGCAGTGAATACGTTCAGGGGGCCGTGTACCAAGAGACCCAGTACTTC. Translating gives CASSEYVQGAVYQETQYF.

The chain carries TRBV5-1 and TRBJ1-1; 7 nucleotides agree with TRBD1. This CDR3 comprises 15 residues. The junction had 3 bases not matched to a gene; V was cut back by 1 base and J by 0 bases. From germline, CDR1 is SGHRS and CDR2 YFSETQ. DNA for the CDR3: TGCGCCAGCAGCTTGTGGGACAGCATGAACACTGAAGCTTTCTTT. Translation: CASSLWDSMNTEAFF.

The V call is TRBV29-1, the J call TRBJ2-2; D is perhaps TRBD1 (5 bases). The germline gives CDR1 SQVTM, CDR2 ANQGSEA. This CDR3 has 15 residues. The germline V and J ends were trimmed by 7 bases and 1 base, with 16 bases remaining between them. CDR3 sequence reads: CSAQGTTGNTGELFF. The DNA of the CDR3 is TGCAGCGCCCAAGGTACAACAGGGAACACCGGGGAGCTGTTTTTT.

J is TRBJ1-2 and V is TRBV11-3; tentatively, D is TRBD1 (5 bases). V lost 5 bases and J 1 base, leaving 23 bases between the germline ends. There are 18 residues in the CDR3. The germline V gene encodes CDR1 SGHNT and CDR2 YENEEA. The CDR3 region is CASSGGGTRPDVNYGYTF. CDR3 nucleotide sequence: TGTGCCAGCAGCGGTGGGGGGACCCGGCCCGATGTTAACTATGGCTACACCTTC.

The chain joins TRBV3-1 (or the pseudogene TRBV3-2) to TRBJ2-1, with D possibly matching TRBD1 (5 bases). Germline lookup yields CDR1 LGHDT and CDR2 YNNKEL (reference sequence). V was pared by 5 bases and J by 7 bases, with 9 bases between. CDR3 size: 12 residues. CDR3 region: CASSLTENEQFF. The CDR3 region has the DNA TGTGCCAGCAGCTTGACAGAGAATGAGCAGTTCTTC.

J is TRBJ1-6 and V is TRBV2, with TRBD1 matching 7 bases. V lost 6 bases, J lost 7 bases, and 6 bases stayed unmatched. The germline V gene has CDR1 SNHLY and CDR2 FYNNEI. The length of the CDR3 is 14 residues. CDR3 residues: CASRETGLNSPLHF. The CDR3 DNA sequence: TGTGCCAGCAGGGAGACAGGGCTAAATTCACCCCTCCACTTT.

CDR3 in amino acids: CASTALGTNEKLFF. The CDR3 DNA reads TGTGCCAGCACGGCCCTAGGAACTAATGAAAAACTGTTTTTT. V usage is TRBV5-5 and J usage is TRBJ1-4, with D unclear. Germline CDR1 and CDR2: SGHKS and YYEKEE (reference sequence). With 6 bases removed from V and 1 base from J, the gap between germline ends came to 10 bases. This CDR3 is 14 amino acids long.

The CDR3 region has the DNA TGTGCCAGCAGCTTAGGCCTAATGGCAGAGGGTGAGACCCAGTACTTC. Amino acid sequence: CASSLGLMAEGETQYF. The chain uses TRBV13 and TRBJ2-5; possibly TRBD2 for D (5 bases). CDR3 length: 16 amino acids. V was trimmed by 0 bases and J by 5 bases, leaving 16 bases between them. Germline CDR1 is PRHDT and CDR2 is FYEKMQ (reference sequence).

The chain couples TRBV18 to TRBJ1-6, with 10 bases that match TRBD1. This CDR3 comprises 16 residues. Germline CDR1 KGHSH, CDR2 LQKENI. After removal of 4 bases from V and 13 bases from J, the junction contained 13 bases not matched to a gene. The CDR3 DNA reads TGTGCCAGCTCACGCTTTGGGACAGGGGAATTACTCCCCCTCCACTTT. Amino acid sequence: CASSRFGTGELLPLHF.

The rearrangement uses TRBV6-6 and TRBJ1-3; TRBD1 aligns across 8 bases. J lost 6 bases, V lost 11 bases, and 6 bases had no gene match. Germline V gives CDR1 MNHNY, CDR2 SVGAGI (reference sequence). This CDR3 has 12 amino acids. Written as DNA, the CDR3 is TGTGCCGCCGCGGACAGGGTAAACACCATATATTTT. Its translation is CAAADRVNTIYF.

The V and J genes are TRBV25-1 and TRBJ2-1; 13 bases line up with TRBD2. Germline CDR1 MGHDK, CDR2 SYGVNS. This CDR3 has 14 residues. V lost 8 bases to trimming and J lost 7 bases; unmatched junction nucleotides: 5. The CDR3 nucleotides are TGTGCCAGCCGTACTAGCGGGAGGGGAAATGAGCAGTTCTTC. It codes for CASRTSGRGNEQFF.

The genes are TRBV4-2 and TRBJ1-3, with 9 bases matching TRBD1. Per the germline V gene, CDR1 is LGHNA and CDR2 is YNFKEQ. The CDR3 has 16 amino acids. The trim removed 3 bases at V and 3 bases at J, leaving 6 bases unmatched. CDR3 coding DNA: TGTGCCAGCAGCCACCTTAGGACAGGGGTTGGAAACACCATATATTTT. It is translated as CASSHLRTGVGNTIYF.

The chain recombines TRBV13 with TRBJ2-3; D is unclear. The germline gives CDR1 PRHDT, CDR2 FYEKMQ (reference sequence). The V end was cut by 2 bases, the J end by 3 bases, with 3 bases between. The length of the CDR3 is 12 residues. The CDR3 sequence is CASSLSTDTQYF. The CDR3 DNA follows: TGTGCCAGCAGCTTATCGACAGATACGCAGTATTTT. Using reference TRBV13 and TRBJ2-3 for the parts outside the CDR3, the full variable domain is AAGVIQSPRHLIKEKRETATLKCYPIPRHDTVYWYQQGPGQDPQFLISFYEKMQSDKGSIPDRFSAQQFSDYHSELNMSSLELGDSALYFCASSLSTDTQYFGPGTRLTVL.

V is TRBV1 and J is TRBJ2-5; the table's D gene call, TRBD2, was not cross checked with the DNA. TRBV1 is annotated as a pseudogene. The CDR3 covers 16 residues. CDR3 amino acids: CTSSYRLAGALETQYF. The CDR3, as DNA: TGCACCAGCAGCTATAGACTAGCGGGGGCCCTAGAGACCCAGTACTTC.

This chain links TRBV7-8 with TRBJ2-2; TRBD2 aligns across 10 bases. Germline V gives CDR1 SGHVS, CDR2 FQNEAQ. The CDR3 length is 14 residues. With 5 bases clipped from V and 7 bases from J, the junction kept 4 bases outside the gene matches. CDR3 sequence: CASSPGTSVGELFF. CDR3 bases: TGTGCCAGCAGCCCCGGGACTAGCGTCGGGGAGCTGTTTTTT.

V usage is TRBV7-9 and J usage is TRBJ1-1; D unclear. Germline CDR1 and CDR2: SEHNR and FQNEAQ (reference sequence). The CDR3 is 11 amino acids. Trimming shortened V by 4 bases and J by 11 bases, and 11 bases separated the two germline ends. DNA of the CDR3: TGTGCCAGCAGCTCTTCCCGGTGGGCTTTCTTT. This encodes CASSSSRWAFF.

The CDR3 protein is CASSGRQGIAFF. In DNA form, the CDR3 reads TGTGCCAGCAGCGGTAGACAGGGAATAGCTTTCTTT. The chain is built from TRBV28 and TRBJ1-1, with 7 bases that match TRBD1. With 6 bases clipped from V and 10 bases from J, the junction kept 8 bases outside the gene matches. The germline CDR1 and CDR2 sequences are MDHEN and SYDVKM. The CDR3 is made up of 12 amino acids.

This chain links TRBV5-1 with TRBJ1-1; possible D gene TRBD1, 5 bases. CDR1 is SGHRS, CDR2 YFSETQ, per germline. V was clipped by 2 bases and J by 2 bases, with 16 bases between them. The CDR3 length is 16 residues. CDR3 in amino acids: CASSFRPTELNTEAFF. CDR3 in DNA: TGCGCCAGCAGCTTTCGCCCGACAGAACTAAACACTGAAGCTTTCTTT.

The CDR3 loop is CASDSGENYGYTF. In nucleotides, the CDR3 is TGTGCTAGTGACTCGGGGGAAAACTATGGCTACACCTTC. J is TRBJ1-2 and V is TRBV12-5; a weak D match, TRBD1 (5 bases). The CDR3 is 13 residues long. The V and J ends lost 7 bases and 2 bases respectively, with 11 bases between them. The V gene's germline CDR1 is LGHNT and CDR2 FRNRAP.

This chain links TRBV18 with TRBJ2-2; D is perhaps TRBD1 (6 bases). Germline CDR1 and CDR2: KGHSH and LQKENI. CDR3 length: 14 amino acids. V was shortened by 0 bases and J by 13 bases, with 15 bases between the two germline ends. DNA of the CDR3: TGTGCCAGCTCACCACCGACGTCAACAGGGCGGCTGTTTTTT. Residues: CASSPPTSTGRLFF.

The chain links TRBV5-5 to TRBJ1-1; D is uncertain. The CDR3 is 12 amino acids. CDR1 and CDR2 (germline): SGHKS, YYEKEE (reference sequence). The V end was cut by 4 bases, the J end by 6 bases, with 10 bases between. The CDR3 loop is CASSRRLSEAFF. CDR3 coding DNA: TGTGCCAGCAGCCGGAGGTTATCTGAAGCTTTCTTT.

This clone was seen only once. The chain couples TRBV30 to TRBJ1-2; no definite D call. With 3 bases removed from V and 5 bases from J, the gap between germline ends came to 7 bases. CDR3 length equals 11 residues. CDR1 is GTSNPN and CDR2 is SVGIG in the germline V gene (reference sequence). The CDR3: CAWSALYGYTF. CDR3 coding DNA: TGTGCCTGGAGCGCCCTATATGGCTACACCTTC.

This rearrangement joins TRBV10-1 to TRBJ1-3; tentatively, D is TRBD1 (5 bases). The CDR3 loop spans 13 amino acids. Trimming removed 3 bases at V and 4 bases at J, with 7 bases between. The germline CDR1 and CDR2 sequences are WNHNN and SYGVQD (reference sequence). CDR3 DNA sequence: TGCGCCAGCAGTGACAGGGTAGGAAACACCATATATTTT. This gives the protein CASSDRVGNTIYF.